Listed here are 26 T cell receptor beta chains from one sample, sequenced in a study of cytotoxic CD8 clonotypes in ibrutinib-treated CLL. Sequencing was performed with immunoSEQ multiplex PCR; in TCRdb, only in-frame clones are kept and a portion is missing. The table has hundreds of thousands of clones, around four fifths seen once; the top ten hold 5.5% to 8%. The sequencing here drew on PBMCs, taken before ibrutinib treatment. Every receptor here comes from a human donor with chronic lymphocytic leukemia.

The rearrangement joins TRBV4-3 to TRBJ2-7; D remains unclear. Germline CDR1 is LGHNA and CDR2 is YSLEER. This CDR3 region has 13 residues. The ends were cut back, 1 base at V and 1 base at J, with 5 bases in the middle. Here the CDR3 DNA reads TGCGCCAGCAGCCAAGCCACTTCCTACGAGCAGTACTTC. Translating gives CASSQATSYEQYF.

The CDR3 reads CASSVDPTWGSTDTQYF. Written as DNA, the CDR3 is TGTGCCAGCAGCGTAGACCCTACTTGGGGGAGCACAGATACGCAGTATTTT. This chain uses TRBV9 with TRBJ2-3; the D gene could be TRBD1 or TRBD2 (5 bases each). The CDR3 contains 17 residues. Per the germline V gene, CDR1 is SGDLS and CDR2 is YYNGEE. Trimming took off 0 bases at V and 0 bases at J, with 14 bases between the two ends.

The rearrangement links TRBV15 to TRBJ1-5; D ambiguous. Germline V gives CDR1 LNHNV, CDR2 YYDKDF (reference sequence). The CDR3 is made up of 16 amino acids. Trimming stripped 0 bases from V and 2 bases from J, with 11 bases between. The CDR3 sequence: CATSRDSPFGNQPQHF. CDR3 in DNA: TGTGCCACCAGCAGAGATTCCCCCTTTGGCAATCAGCCCCAGCATTTT. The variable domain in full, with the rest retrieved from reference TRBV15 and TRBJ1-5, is DAMVIQNPRYQVTQFGKPVTLSCSQTLNHNVMYWYQQKSSQAPKLLFHYYDKDFNNEADTPDNFQSRRPNTSFCFLDIRSPGLGDTAMYLCATSRDSPFGNQPQHFGDGTRLSIL.

The CDR3 DNA follows: TGCGCCAGCAGTGAGGGACTAGCGGGAACCTCTGGGGCCAACGTCCTGACTTTC. Its translation is CASSEGLAGTSGANVLTF. The chain is built from TRBV10-1 and TRBJ2-6; 12 nucleotides agree with TRBD2. V lost 2 bases, J lost 0 bases, and 2 bases stayed unmatched. From germline, CDR1 is WNHNN and CDR2 SYGVQD (reference sequence). The CDR3 length is 18 residues.

The CDR3, as DNA: TGTGCCACCAGCAGAGACTTCCAGGAAGTAGCTTTCTTT. As protein: CATSRDFQEVAFF. This chain links TRBV15 with TRBJ1-1; D call uncertain. The CDR3 runs 13 residues. Germline V gene sequence: CDR1 LNHNV, CDR2 YYDKDF (reference sequence). V was pared by 0 bases and J by 10 bases, with 12 bases between.

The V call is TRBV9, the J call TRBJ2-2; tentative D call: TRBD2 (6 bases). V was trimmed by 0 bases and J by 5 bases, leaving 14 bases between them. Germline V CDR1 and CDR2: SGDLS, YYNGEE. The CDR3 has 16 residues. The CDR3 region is CASSVVSGELTGELFF. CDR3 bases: TGTGCCAGCAGCGTAGTCTCGGGAGAGTTAACCGGGGAGCTGTTTTTT.

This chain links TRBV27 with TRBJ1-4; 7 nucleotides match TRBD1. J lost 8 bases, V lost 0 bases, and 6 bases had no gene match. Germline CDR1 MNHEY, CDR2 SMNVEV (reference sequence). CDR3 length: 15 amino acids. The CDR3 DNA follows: TGTGCCAGCAGTTTATCGGGCAGGGGGAGGGAAAAACTGTTTTTT. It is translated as CASSLSGRGREKLFF.

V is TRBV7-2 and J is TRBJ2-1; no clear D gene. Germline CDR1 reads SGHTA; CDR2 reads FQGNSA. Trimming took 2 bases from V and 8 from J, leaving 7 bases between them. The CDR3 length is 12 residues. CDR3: CASSLFSYEQFF. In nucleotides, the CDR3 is TGTGCCAGCAGCTTATTTAGTTATGAGCAGTTCTTC.

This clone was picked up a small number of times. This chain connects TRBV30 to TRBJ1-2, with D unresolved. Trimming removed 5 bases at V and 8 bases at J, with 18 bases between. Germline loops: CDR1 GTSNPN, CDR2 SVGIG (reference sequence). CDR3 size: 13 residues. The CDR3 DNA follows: TGTGCCTGGGGGATGGATATGCTGTACGGCTACACCTTC. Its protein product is CAWGMDMLYGYTF. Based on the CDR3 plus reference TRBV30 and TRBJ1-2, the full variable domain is SQTIHQWPATLVQPVGSPLSLECTVEGTSNPNLYWYRQAAGRGLQLLFYSVGIGQISSEVPQNLSASRPQDRQFILSSKKLLLSDSGFYLCAWGMDMLYGYTFGSGTRLTVV.

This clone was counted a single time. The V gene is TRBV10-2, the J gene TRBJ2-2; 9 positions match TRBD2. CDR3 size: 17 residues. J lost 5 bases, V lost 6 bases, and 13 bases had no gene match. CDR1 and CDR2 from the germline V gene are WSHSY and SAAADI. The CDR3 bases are TGCGCCAGCAGGGTTAGCGGGGGAGATATTGGGACCGGGGAGCTGTTTTTT. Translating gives CASRVSGGDIGTGELFF.

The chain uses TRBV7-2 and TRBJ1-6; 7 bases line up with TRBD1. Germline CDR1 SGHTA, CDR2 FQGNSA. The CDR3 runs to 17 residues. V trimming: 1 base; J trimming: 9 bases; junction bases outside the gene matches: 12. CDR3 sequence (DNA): TGTGCCAGCAGCTTAGTAACTGACAGGGAAGGGAGTTCACCCCTCCACTTT. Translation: CASSLVTDREGSSPLHF.

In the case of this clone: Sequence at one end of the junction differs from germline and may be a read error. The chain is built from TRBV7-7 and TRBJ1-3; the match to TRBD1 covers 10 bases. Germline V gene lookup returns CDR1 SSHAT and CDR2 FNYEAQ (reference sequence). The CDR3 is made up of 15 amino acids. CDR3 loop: CASSTGTGAGNTIYF. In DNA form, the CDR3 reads TGTGCTAGCAGCACAGGGACAGGGGCAGGAAACACCATATATTTT.

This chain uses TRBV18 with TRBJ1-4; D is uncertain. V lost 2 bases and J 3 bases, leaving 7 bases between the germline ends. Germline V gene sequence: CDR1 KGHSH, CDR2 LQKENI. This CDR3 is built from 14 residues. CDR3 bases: TGTGCCAGCTCACCAGGGTTGGCTAATGAAAAACTGTTTTTT. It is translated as CASSPGLANEKLFF.

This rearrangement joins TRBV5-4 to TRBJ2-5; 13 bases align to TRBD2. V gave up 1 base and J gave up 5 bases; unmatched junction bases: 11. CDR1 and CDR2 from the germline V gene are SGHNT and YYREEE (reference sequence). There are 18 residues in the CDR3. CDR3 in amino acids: CASSLPGTSGRGRETQYF. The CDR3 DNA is TGTGCCAGCAGCTTGCCCGGAACTAGCGGGAGGGGGAGGGAGACCCAGTACTTC.

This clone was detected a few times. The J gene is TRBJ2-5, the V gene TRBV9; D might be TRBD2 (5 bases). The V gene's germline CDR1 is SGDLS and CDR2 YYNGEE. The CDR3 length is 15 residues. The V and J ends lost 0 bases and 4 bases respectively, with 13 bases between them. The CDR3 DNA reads TGTGCCAGCAGCGTAGTTGGAGGAGCCGCAGAGACCCAGTACTTC. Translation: CASSVVGGAAETQYF.

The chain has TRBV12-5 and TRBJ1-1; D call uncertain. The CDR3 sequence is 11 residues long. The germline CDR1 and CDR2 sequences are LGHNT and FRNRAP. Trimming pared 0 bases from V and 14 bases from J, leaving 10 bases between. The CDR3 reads CASGLVPPSFF. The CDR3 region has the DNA TGTGCTAGTGGTTTGGTACCCCCTAGCTTCTTT.

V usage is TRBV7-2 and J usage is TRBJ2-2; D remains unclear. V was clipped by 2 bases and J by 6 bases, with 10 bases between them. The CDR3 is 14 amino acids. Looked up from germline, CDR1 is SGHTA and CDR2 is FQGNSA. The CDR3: CASSLSRWAGELFF. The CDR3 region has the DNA TGTGCCAGCAGCTTATCTCGCTGGGCCGGGGAGCTGTTTTTT.

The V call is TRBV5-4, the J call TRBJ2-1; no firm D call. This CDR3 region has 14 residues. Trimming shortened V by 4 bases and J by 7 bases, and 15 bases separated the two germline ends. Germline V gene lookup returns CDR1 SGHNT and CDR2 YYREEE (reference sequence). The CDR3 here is CASSPLSVRNEQFF. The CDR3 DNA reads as TGTGCCAGCAGCCCCCTCTCAGTTCGGAATGAGCAGTTCTTC.

CDR3 protein: CASSFLLTTSGQETQYF. The CDR3 coding sequence is TGTGCCAGCAGCTTTTTACTTACGACTAGCGGCCAAGAGACCCAGTACTTC. The chain is built from TRBV11-2 and TRBJ2-5, with 9 nucleotides matching TRBD2. Germline CDR1 reads SGHAT; CDR2 reads FQNNGV. This CDR3 has 17 amino acids. Trimming at V came to 3 bases and at J to 1 base, leaving 9 bases not matched to a gene.

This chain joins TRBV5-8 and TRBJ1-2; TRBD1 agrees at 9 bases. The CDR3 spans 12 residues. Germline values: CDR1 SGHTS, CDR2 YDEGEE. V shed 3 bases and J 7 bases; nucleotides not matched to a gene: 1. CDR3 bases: TGTGCCAGCAGCTACAGGGGGCTTGGCTACACCTTC. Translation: CASSYRGLGYTF.

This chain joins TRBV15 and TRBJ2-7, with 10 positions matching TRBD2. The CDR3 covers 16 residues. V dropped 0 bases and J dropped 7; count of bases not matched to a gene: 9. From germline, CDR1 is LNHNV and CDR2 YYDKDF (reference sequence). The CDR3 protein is CATSRDLVAGGREQYF. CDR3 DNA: TGTGCCACCAGCAGAGATTTGGTAGCGGGAGGTCGGGAGCAGTACTTC.

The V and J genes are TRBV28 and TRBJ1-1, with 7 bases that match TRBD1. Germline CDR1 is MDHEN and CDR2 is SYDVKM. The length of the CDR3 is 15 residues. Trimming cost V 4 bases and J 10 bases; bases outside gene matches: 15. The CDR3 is CASSWGTELTHGAFF. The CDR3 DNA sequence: TGTGCCAGCAGTTGGGGGACAGAACTAACACATGGAGCTTTCTTT.

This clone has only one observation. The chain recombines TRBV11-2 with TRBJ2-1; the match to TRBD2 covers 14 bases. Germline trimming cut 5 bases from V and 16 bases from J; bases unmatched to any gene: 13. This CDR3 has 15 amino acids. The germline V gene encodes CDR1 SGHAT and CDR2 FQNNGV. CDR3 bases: TGTGCCAGCAGCCCCTCTGGACTAGCGGGAGGTCTCGTCTTCTTC. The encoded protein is CASSPSGLAGGLVFF.

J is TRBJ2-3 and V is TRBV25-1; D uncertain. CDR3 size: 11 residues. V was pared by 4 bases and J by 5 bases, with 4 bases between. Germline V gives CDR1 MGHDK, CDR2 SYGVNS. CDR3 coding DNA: TGTGCCAGCAGTGTTCAAGATACGCAGTATTTT. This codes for CASSVQDTQYF.

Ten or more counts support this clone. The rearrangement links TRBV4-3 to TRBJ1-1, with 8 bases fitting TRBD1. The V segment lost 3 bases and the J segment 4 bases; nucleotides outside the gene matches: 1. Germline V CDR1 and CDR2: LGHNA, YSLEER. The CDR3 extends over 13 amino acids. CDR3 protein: CASSHTGGTEAFF. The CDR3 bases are TGCGCCAGCAGCCATACAGGGGGCACTGAAGCTTTCTTT.

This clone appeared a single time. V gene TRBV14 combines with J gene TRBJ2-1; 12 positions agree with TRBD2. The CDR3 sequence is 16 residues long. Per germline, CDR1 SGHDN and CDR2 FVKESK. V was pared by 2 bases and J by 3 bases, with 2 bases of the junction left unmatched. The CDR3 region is CASSQLAGGVYNEQFF. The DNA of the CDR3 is TGTGCCAGCAGCCAACTAGCGGGAGGGGTCTACAATGAGCAGTTCTTC.